The 32 T cell receptor beta chains below all came from one sample that was sequenced in a study of cytomegalovirus exposure and HLA in healthy donors. PCR amplification relied on 60 Vbeta primers (plus 13 Jbeta primers). Assay: immunoSEQ multiplex PCR; the TCRdb copy retains only in-frame clones and omits some. The sample consists of some 120,000 clones, about 83% of them appearing once. What was sequenced was PBMCs. These receptors were collected from a female donor in good health and CMV-seronegative.

The chain combines TRBV7-2 with TRBJ2-1, with 14 nucleotides matching TRBD2. The germline CDR1 and CDR2 sequences are SGHTA and FQGNSA. This CDR3 has 16 amino acids. V was pared by 4 bases and J by 4 bases, with 3 bases of the junction left unmatched. CDR3 residues: CASSSRTSGGYNEQFF. The CDR3 DNA reads as TGTGCCAGCAGCTCCAGGACTAGCGGGGGGTACAATGAGCAGTTCTTC.

The chain employs TRBV5-1 and TRBJ2-1; TRBD1 aligns across 7 bases. From germline, CDR1 is SGHRS and CDR2 YFSETQ. The CDR3 totals 15 residues. The V gene end was trimmed by 4 bases and the J gene end by 2 bases; junction bases not matched to a gene: 6. The CDR3 sequence is CASSQGDGAYNEQFF. CDR3 in DNA: TGCGCCAGCAGCCAGGGGGATGGGGCCTACAATGAGCAGTTCTTC. Combining the CDR3 with reference TRBV5-1 and TRBJ2-1 gives the whole variable domain KAGVTQTPRYLIKTRGQQVTLSCSPISGHRSVSWYQQTPGQGLQFLFEYFSETQRNKGNFPGRFSGRQFSNSRSEMNVSTLELGDSALYLCASSQGDGAYNEQFFGPGTRLTVL.

The V call is TRBV9, the J call TRBJ1-1; 8 bases are shared with TRBD1. CDR1 and CDR2 from the germline V gene are SGDLS and YYNGEE. The trim removed 3 bases at V and 5 bases at J, leaving 12 bases unmatched. CDR3 length equals 16 residues. CDR3 sequence: CASSGHTRGRGTEAFF. Here the CDR3 DNA reads TGTGCCAGCAGCGGTCACACCAGGGGGCGGGGGACTGAAGCTTTCTTT.

The gene calls are TRBV6-6 and TRBJ1-3; D is ambiguous. Germline V gene data show CDR1 as MNHNY and CDR2 as SVGAGI (reference sequence). The CDR3 runs to 14 residues. Deletions cut 2 bases from V and 6 bases from J, with 11 bases between. The CDR3: CASSYNLGENTIYF. The CDR3 coding sequence is TGTGCCAGCAGTTACAATCTCGGGGAAAACACCATATATTTT.

The V call is TRBV4-2, the J call TRBJ1-2, with a possible D match to TRBD1 (5 bases). CDR1 and CDR2 (germline): LGHNA, YNFKEQ. V was shortened by 0 bases and J by 5 bases, with 16 bases between the two germline ends. This CDR3 comprises 16 residues. The CDR3 nucleotides are TGTGCCAGCAGCCAAGAGGGGGAGGGAGGGAGTTATGGCTACACCTTC. Protein: CASSQEGEGGSYGYTF.

This clone was seen more than once but under ten times. The chain uses TRBV6-5 and TRBJ1-4; TRBD1 agrees at 9 bases. Trimming cost V 2 bases and J 7 bases; bases outside gene matches: 5. Germline V CDR1 and CDR2: MNHEY, SVGAGI. This CDR3 has 15 residues. This CDR3 is CASSYSRDRVEKLFF. The CDR3 nucleotides are TGTGCCAGCAGTTACAGCCGGGACAGGGTTGAAAAACTGTTTTTT.

This clone was seen only once. The chain joins TRBV15 to TRBJ1-5; D possibly corresponds to TRBD1 (6 bases). Trimming removed 3 bases from V and 5 bases from J, with 8 bases in between. This CDR3 has 13 amino acids. The germline CDR1 and CDR2 sequences are LNHNV and YYDKDF (reference sequence). CDR3 in DNA: TGTGCCACCAGCAGGGCAGGGGATCAGCCCCAGCATTTT. Its protein product is CATSRAGDQPQHF.

The chain recombines TRBV6-5 with TRBJ2-2; D not certain. Germline lookup yields CDR1 MNHEY and CDR2 SVGAGI. CDR3 length equals 14 residues. The V and J ends lost 6 bases and 1 base respectively, with 9 bases between them. The CDR3 nucleotides read TGTGCCAGCAGACCCACGGGGAACACCGGGGAGCTGTTTTTT. Residues: CASRPTGNTGELFF.

By share, this clone counts as medium-sized (0.01 to 0.1%). In the same sample, other DNA sequences code for this CDR3. The chain is built from TRBV6-4 and TRBJ2-2; D may be TRBD2 (6 bases). This CDR3 has 13 residues. Deletions cut 6 bases from V and 2 bases from J, with 7 bases between. Per germline, CDR1 MRHNA and CDR2 SNTAGT. This chain's CDR3 is CASSGTNTGELFF. The CDR3 DNA sequence: TGTGCCAGCAGCGGGACTAACACCGGGGAGCTGTTTTTT.

The chain links TRBV19 to TRBJ2-7; TRBD1 aligns across 9 bases. The germline V gene encodes CDR1 LNHDA and CDR2 SQIVND (reference sequence). With 1 base clipped from V and 2 bases from J, the junction kept 3 bases outside the gene matches. The CDR3 loop spans 15 amino acids. The CDR3 sequence: CASSIAGTGTYEQYF. Written as DNA, the CDR3 is TGTGCCAGTAGTATAGCCGGGACAGGGACCTACGAGCAGTACTTC.

The chain uses TRBV4-3 and TRBJ2-3; TRBD2 agrees at 7 bases. The CDR3 has 18 amino acids. Germline loops: CDR1 LGHNA, CDR2 YSLEER. V was clipped by 3 bases and J by 0 bases; unmatched bases: 12. CDR3 loop: CASSQALGAGVSTDTQYF. The CDR3 DNA is TGCGCCAGCAGCCAGGCCTTAGGCGCGGGGGTGAGCACAGATACGCAGTATTTT.

The DNA of the CDR3 is TGTGCCAGCATAGGGGGTGACGGCTACACCTTC. Protein product: CASIGGDGYTF. This chain uses TRBV2 with TRBJ1-2; a weak D match, TRBD1 (6 bases). CDR1 is SNHLY, CDR2 FYNNEI, per germline. The CDR3 covers 11 residues. V was clipped by 7 bases and J by 8 bases, with 11 bases between them.

CDR3 in DNA: TGTGCCAGCAGCTTTGACAGGGTTTCCTACAATGAGCAGTTCTTC. Translation: CASSFDRVSYNEQFF. The chain uses TRBV7-2 and TRBJ2-1, with 7 positions matching TRBD1. Trimming took 3 bases from V and 1 from J; bases not matched to a gene: 3. Per germline, CDR1 SGHTA and CDR2 FQGNSA. This CDR3 is built from 15 residues.

The chain couples TRBV5-6 to TRBJ2-2; D is perhaps TRBD1 (6 bases). V gave up 6 bases and J gave up 1 base, with 13 bases separating them. The CDR3 loop spans 15 amino acids. Germline V gene lookup returns CDR1 SGHDT and CDR2 YYEEEE. CDR3 sequence (DNA): TGTGCCAGCACCCTTCAGGGGTGGAACACCGGGGAGCTGTTTTTT. The encoded protein is CASTLQGWNTGELFF.

V is TRBV6-6 and J is TRBJ1-1; D remains unclear. The CDR3 runs 13 residues. CDR1 is MNHNY, CDR2 SVGAGI, per germline (reference sequence). Trimming took off 2 bases at V and 2 bases at J, with 6 bases between the two ends. CDR3 region: CASSYTPNTEAFF. The CDR3 bases are TGTGCCAGCAGTTACACTCCTAACACTGAAGCTTTCTTT.

This chain uses TRBV25-1 with TRBJ2-5; D may be TRBD1 (6 bases). Germline V gene data show CDR1 as MGHDK and CDR2 as SYGVNS. V gave up 3 bases and J gave up 5 bases, with 10 bases separating them. The CDR3 is made up of 13 amino acids. The CDR3 DNA sequence: TGTGCCAGCAGTGACAGGGGTAGGGAGACCCAGTACTTC. Translation gives CASSDRGRETQYF. The full variable domain, its missing parts supplied by reference TRBV25-1 and TRBJ2-5, is EADIYQTPRYLVIGTGKKITLECSQTMGHDKMYWYQQDPGMELHLIHYSYGVNSTEKGDLSSESTVSRIRTEHFPLTLESARPSHTSQYLCASSDRGRETQYFGPGTRLLVL.

This sequence joins TRBV5-5 and TRBJ1-1; 11 bases match TRBD1. Trimming removed 1 base from V and 5 bases from J; junction bases left unmatched: 4. Germline V CDR1 and CDR2: SGHKS, YYEKEE (reference sequence). This CDR3 is 15 amino acids long. Here the CDR3 reads CASSLRGTGGTEAFF. In DNA, the CDR3 is TGTGCCAGCAGCTTGAGAGGGACAGGGGGGACTGAAGCTTTCTTT.

The J gene is TRBJ1-1, the V gene TRBV7-8; TRBD1 is a possible D gene (5 bases). The V and J ends lost 1 base and 2 bases respectively, with 8 bases between them. Germline V gene data show CDR1 as SGHVS and CDR2 as FQNEAQ. The CDR3 spans 14 residues. The chain's CDR3 is CASSLGGGNTEAFF. The CDR3 nucleotides are TGTGCCAGCAGCTTAGGGGGGGGAAACACTGAAGCTTTCTTT.

This chain connects TRBV11-2 to TRBJ1-6; TRBD1 aligns across 8 bases. V lost 1 base to trimming and J lost 8 bases; unmatched junction nucleotides: 7. The CDR3 is made up of 16 amino acids. Germline CDR1 reads SGHAT; CDR2 reads FQNNGV. The chain's CDR3 is CASSLGDRGYDSPLHF. The DNA for the CDR3 is TGTGCCAGCAGCTTAGGCGACAGGGGATATGATTCACCCCTCCACTTT. Full variable domain (missing parts from reference TRBV11-2 and TRBJ1-6): EAGVAQSPRYKIIEKRQSVAFWCNPISGHATLYWYQQILGQGPKLLIQFQNNGVVDDSQLPKDRFSAERLKGVDSTLKIQPAKLEDSAVYLCASSLGDRGYDSPLHFGNGTRLTVT.

This clone turned up a few times. This CDR3 reads CASSRLSGGRENIQYF. DNA for the CDR3: TGTGCCAGCAGCCGACTTTCAGGGGGCAGGGAAAACATTCAGTACTTC. This sequence joins TRBV11-2 and TRBJ2-4, with 8 bases that match TRBD1. The CDR3 consists of 16 residues. Germline values: CDR1 SGHAT, CDR2 FQNNGV. V gave up 5 bases and J gave up 5 bases; unmatched junction bases: 11.

The V gene is TRBV19, the J gene TRBJ2-1, with 10 bases matching TRBD1. The V gene's germline CDR1 is LNHDA and CDR2 SQIVND (reference sequence). The CDR3 loop spans 16 amino acids. Germline trimming cut 4 bases from V and 3 bases from J; bases unmatched to any gene: 6. The CDR3 loop is CASSTPDRGRYNEQFF. The DNA for the CDR3 is TGTGCCAGTAGTACCCCTGACAGGGGGCGCTACAATGAGCAGTTCTTC.

This clone was counted once. The chain is built from TRBV27 and TRBJ1-2, with TRBD1 matching 7 bases. J was trimmed by 3 bases and V by 5 bases; bases with no gene match: 9. In germline, CDR1 is MNHEY, CDR2 SMNVEV (reference sequence). The length of the CDR3 is 15 residues. The CDR3 loop reads CASSLRQGADYGYTF. CDR3 nucleotides: TGTGCCAGCAGTCTCAGACAGGGCGCTGACTATGGCTACACCTTC.

V and J are TRBV25-1 and TRBJ1-2; TRBD1 is a possible D gene (6 bases). Germline V gives CDR1 MGHDK, CDR2 SYGVNS. The CDR3 sequence is 15 residues long. V lost 1 base, J lost 6 bases, and 15 bases lay in between. The CDR3 nucleotides read TGTGCCAGCAGTGAATTGATTCCAGGGGCGGATGGCTACACCTTC. This gives the protein CASSELIPGADGYTF.

Written as DNA, the CDR3 is TGCAGCGTTCAGGGGCCTGGATACGAGCAGTACTTC. It translates to CSVQGPGYEQYF. The genes are TRBV29-1 and TRBJ2-5, with D maybe TRBD1 (6 bases). The J call may be faulty, since TRBJ2-7 better matches the DNA end. This CDR3 contains 12 residues. Per germline, CDR1 SQVTM and CDR2 ANQGSEA.

The chain recombines TRBV30 with TRBJ2-5; possible D gene TRBD2, 7 bases. The CDR3 runs 15 residues. CDR1 and CDR2 from the germline V gene are GTSNPN and SVGIG (reference sequence). V was clipped by 1 base and J by 5 bases, with 17 bases between them. The CDR3 coding sequence is TGTGCCTGGAGTGCCGCGGGGGCCCCCCGGGAGACCCAGTACTTC. It encodes CAWSAAGAPRETQYF.

The chain links TRBV25-1 to TRBJ1-1, with 7 bases identical to TRBD1. V gave up 8 bases and J gave up 3 bases; unmatched junction bases: 6. The CDR3 has 13 residues. The germline V gene encodes CDR1 MGHDK and CDR2 SYGVNS. The CDR3, as DNA: TGTGCCAGCTCAGGGGGAGTGTACACTGAAGCTTTCTTT. It specifies CASSGGVYTEAFF.

This chain joins TRBV7-9 and TRBJ2-7, with D perhaps TRBD1 (6 bases). Germline V gives CDR1 SEHNR, CDR2 FQNEAQ (reference sequence). Trimming removed 5 bases at V and 4 bases at J, with 15 bases between. This CDR3 is 14 amino acids long. CDR3 residues: CASSDRDTSYEQYF. The CDR3 bases are TGTGCCAGCAGCGACCGGGACACATCATACGAGCAGTACTTC.

The V and J genes are TRBV18 and TRBJ1-6; perhaps TRBD1 as D (5 bases). Trimming removed 3 bases at V and 10 bases at J, with 13 bases between. The CDR3 has 14 amino acids. From germline, CDR1 is KGHSH and CDR2 LQKENI. The CDR3 region is CASSPTELGSPLHF. The CDR3 DNA is TGTGCCAGCTCACCGACAGAATTGGGCTCACCCCTCCACTTT.

The chain carries TRBV7-2 and TRBJ2-3, with TRBD2 matching over 8 bases. Trimming at V came to 3 bases and at J to 5 bases, leaving 10 bases not matched to a gene. This CDR3 has 16 residues. The germline V gene encodes CDR1 SGHTA and CDR2 FQGNSA. The CDR3 sequence: CASSFGGAISVDTQYF. CDR3 DNA sequence: TGTGCCAGCAGCTTCGGGGGGGCCATCTCTGTAGATACGCAGTATTTT.

The chain couples TRBV5-4 to TRBJ1-2; D ambiguous. Germline V gene data show CDR1 as SGHNT and CDR2 as YYREEE (reference sequence). The CDR3 totals 17 residues. V lost 0 bases and J 7 bases, leaving 22 bases between the germline ends. The CDR3 region has the DNA TGTGCCAGCAGCTTGGAGGTTTTGAGGGCGGACTTCGGTGGCTACACCTTC. It yields the protein CASSLEVLRADFGGYTF.

The chain employs TRBV9 and TRBJ2-1; D is unclear. Trimming pared 4 bases from V and 7 bases from J, leaving 9 bases between. CDR3 length equals 12 residues. The germline CDR1 and CDR2 sequences are SGDLS and YYNGEE. The chain's CDR3 is CASSTPPNEQFF. DNA of the CDR3: TGTGCCAGCAGCACTCCACCTAATGAGCAGTTCTTC. Filled out from reference TRBV9 and TRBJ2-1, the complete variable domain reads DSGVTQTPKHLITATGQRVTLRCSPRSGDLSVYWYQQSLDQGLQFLIQYYNGEERAKGNILERFSAQQFPDLHSELNLSSLELGDSALYFCASSTPPNEQFFGPGTRLTVL.

The rearrangement uses TRBV19 and TRBJ1-5, with 12 bases that match TRBD1. The germline V gene encodes CDR1 LNHDA and CDR2 SQIVND (reference sequence). The length of the CDR3 is 20 residues. Trimming took 3 bases from V and 7 from J; bases not matched to a gene: 19. CDR3 sequence reads: CASSILPSSFGTGGGQPQHF. The DNA of the CDR3 is TGTGCCAGTAGTATTTTACCCTCGTCATTCGGGACAGGGGGCGGCCAGCCCCAGCATTTT.